A selection of T cell receptor beta chains follows, all from one sample in a study of beta chain features in type 1 diabetes. Profiled with immunoSEQ multiplex PCR; TCRdb holds only in-frame clones, not every one. The sample records a few hundred thousand clones, less than 15% being singletons. Sequenced: central memory CD4+ T cells from blood. The receptors here all came from a man aged 25-40 years in good health. Both conserved end residues are part of each CDR3. The D gene is left open where the match is weak. A row's size may be missing; if present it is once, few, many or a size class.

J gene	V gene	D gene	clone size	CDR3 DNA	CDR3 protein
TRBJ2-7	TRBV19	.	.	TGTGCCAGTAGTATGAATCTCGGCCGTCGGGAGGAGCAGTACTTC	CASSMNLGRREEQYF
TRBJ2-2	TRBV27	TRBD1	.	TGTGCCAGCACCCAACTCCGGGACAGGGGGATCGGGGAGCTGTTTTTT	CASTQLRDRGIGELFF
TRBJ2-2	TRBV18	TRBD1	.	TGTGCCAGCTCAAACGGACAGGTATCGAACACCGGGGAGCTGTTTTTT	CASSNGQVSNTGELFF
TRBJ1-5	TRBV6-5	.	few	TGTGCCAGCAGCAGGGATAGCAATCAGCCCCAGCATTTT	CASSRDSNQPQHF
TRBJ2-5	TRBV11-3	TRBD1	.	TGTGCCAGCAGCCCCCCGGGACAGGGCCTACAAGAGACCCAGTACTTC	CASSPPGQGLQETQYF
TRBJ2-3	TRBV14	.	.	TGTGCCAGCAGCCAAGTCGTCGGGGTTCCAGATACGCAGTATTTT	CASSQVVGVPDTQYF
TRBJ2-5	TRBV5-1	.	.	TGCGCCAGCAGCTTGGCTGGCAGTATCGGACAAGAGACCCAGTACTTC	CASSLAGSIGQETQYF
TRBJ2-5	TRBV4-3	TRBD1	few	TGCGCCAGCAGCCAAGATTTAGGCGCCTCGACAGGGTACGAGACCCAGTACTTC	CASSQDLGASTGYETQYF
TRBJ1-1	TRBV18	.	many	TGTGCCAGCTCACCAGGGGTTCTGGGTGAAGCTTTCTTT	CASSPGVLGEAFF
TRBJ2-2	TRBV7-9	.	.	TGTGCCAGCAGCTTACTGTCACTAGCAGGCGGGGAGCTGTTTTTT	CASSLLSLAGGELFF
TRBJ1-2	TRBV27	.	few	TGTGCCAGCAGTAACAGGCTCTATGGCTACACCTTC	CASSNRLYGYTF
TRBJ2-1	TRBV11-2	.	.	TGTGCCAGCAGCTTAACGGAGTCATCCAATGAGCAGTTCTTC	CASSLTESSNEQFF
TRBJ2-1	TRBV19	TRBD1	few	TGTGCCAGTAGTACCGGGACAGGGCTGTCTGCTGAGCAGTTCTTC	CASSTGTGLSAEQFF
TRBJ1-1	TRBV6-5	TRBD1	.	TGTGCCAGCAGTTACCGGGACAGGGGGTTCACTGAAGCTTTCTTT	CASSYRDRGFTEAFF
TRBJ1-2	TRBV6-4	.	many	TGTGCCAGCAGACCCCAAACAGGGTCAGGCGCTGGCTACACCTTC	CASRPQTGSGAGYTF
TRBJ1-1	TRBV18	.	.	TGTGCCAGCTCACCACCGTCAGCTCCGGGCACTGAAGCTTTCTTT	CASSPPSAPGTEAFF
TRBJ2-1	TRBV5-1	.	few	TGCGCCAGCAGCTTGGCTGTCAATGAGCAGTTCTTC	CASSLAVNEQFF
TRBJ1-1	TRBV29-1	.	few	TGCAGCGTTGAAGGGGGACAGAACACTGAAGCTTTCTTT	CSVEGGQNTEAFF
TRBJ2-1	TRBV9	.	.	TGTGCCAGCAGCGTTTTAGGGGAAACCAATGAGCAGTTCTTC	CASSVLGETNEQFF
TRBJ2-1	TRBV4-3	.	few	TGCGCCAGCAGCCAATCAGGGCCCCCCTTTTCGTACAATGAGCAGTTCTTC	CASSQSGPPFSYNEQFF
TRBJ2-6	TRBV7-2	.	.	TGTGCCAGCAGCAAACAGGTTTCTGGGGCCAACGTCCTGACTTTC	CASSKQVSGANVLTF
TRBJ1-2	TRBV9	TRBD1	.	TGTGCCAGCAGCTTTCCGGGACAGAGGGGCTACACCTTC	CASSFPGQRGYTF
TRBJ2-1	TRBV7-2	.	few	TGTGCCAGCAGCTTAACGTGGACGACCGGTGAGCAGTTCTTC	CASSLTWTTGEQFF
TRBJ1-1	TRBV6-4	.	many	TGTGCCAGCAGCGCAGGTTTCGACACTGAAGCTTTCTTT	CASSAGFDTEAFF
TRBJ2-1	TRBV29-1	.	few	TGCAGCGTTGCAGGTCTTCGATACAATGAGCAGTTCTTC	CSVAGLRYNEQFF
TRBJ1-4	TRBV5-6	.	once	TGTGCCAGCAGCTCGGGACCTATTACTGAAAAACTGTTTTTT	CASSSGPITEKLFF
TRBJ2-5	TRBV7-9	.	.	TGTGCCAGCAGGTCAGACTCCCCTCAAGAGACCCAGTACTTC	CASRSDSPQETQYF
TRBJ2-2	TRBV30	.	few	TGTGCCTGGAGTGTACGACGGACCGGGGAGCTGTTTTTT	CAWSVRRTGELFF
TRBJ2-4	TRBV4-3	TRBD2	.	TGCGCCAGCAGCCAAGTAAAGGGGACTAGGGTGTCCAAAAACATTCAGTACTTC	CASSQVKGTRVSKNIQYF
TRBJ2-5	TRBV11-2	TRBD2	many	TGTGCCAGCAGCAGGATGGTGGCTAGCGGTCAAGAGACCCAGTACTTC	CASSRMVASGQETQYF
TRBJ2-2	TRBV7-8	.	.	TGTGCCAGCAGCTTACTAGCCGGGGAGCTGTTTTTT	CASSLLAGELFF
TRBJ1-5	TRBV7-2	.	.	TGCGCCAGCAGCCAAGACAGGACAATCTATCAGCCCCAGCATTTT	CASSQDRTIYQPQHF
TRBJ2-1	TRBV7-9	TRBD2	.	TGTGCCAGCAGCCTTACTAGCGGGAGTGGGAATGAACAGTTCTTC	CASSLTSGSGNEQFF
TRBJ2-3	TRBV7-8	TRBD2	.	TGTGCCAGCAGCTTAGAAAGAGCGGGGGGCACAGATACGCAGTATTTT	CASSLERAGGTDTQYF
TRBJ1-5	TRBV19	TRBD1	few	TGTGCCAGTAGTAGGGACAGGGGATACGATCAGCCCCAGCATTTT	CASSRDRGYDQPQHF
TRBJ2-5	TRBV18	TRBD2	.	TGTGCCAGCTCACCAATTAGCGGGGGTAGTCAAGAGACCCAGTACTTC	CASSPISGGSQETQYF
TRBJ1-1	TRBV6-1	.	few	TGTGCCAGCAGCCACCTGAACACTGAAGCTTTCTTT	CASSHLNTEAFF
TRBJ2-5	TRBV6-5	.	.	TGTGCCAGCAGAGCAGGGGTCGTAGAGACCCAGTACTTC	CASRAGVVETQYF
TRBJ1-6	TRBV7-2	.	few	TGTGCCAGCAGCTTAGATCGGGCAGGGACTTCACCCCTCCACTTT	CASSLDRAGTSPLHF
TRBJ1-2	TRBV20-1	.	.	TGCAGTGGCACGACAGATGGTGGCTACACCTTC	CSGTTDGGYTF
TRBJ1-5	TRBV7-2	.	.	TGTGCCAGCAGCTTAGCGGGCACAGGCCACAATCAGCCCCAGCATTTT	CASSLAGTGHNQPQHF
TRBJ2-1	TRBV5-4	.	few	TGCGCCAGCAGCCAAATGGCGAGGGATGAGCAGTTCTTC	CASSQMARDEQFF
TRBJ2-1	TRBV6-6	TRBD2	many	TGTGCCAGCAGTATAGCGGGGGTCTACAATGAGCAGTTCTTC	CASSIAGVYNEQFF
TRBJ2-1	TRBV10-3	.	many	TGTGCCATCAGTGACCCGGCGGGTACCCCCTACAATGAGCAGTTCTTC	CAISDPAGTPYNEQFF
TRBJ1-2	TRBV30	.	.	TGTGCCTGGGACGATCGGCGGCTAAAACCGAGAGGCTACACCTTC	CAWDDRRLKPRGYTF
TRBJ2-2	TRBV11-2	TRBD2	few	TGTGCCAGCAGCTTCCGACTAGCGGGGGGAACCGGGGAGCTGTTTTTT	CASSFRLAGGTGELFF